These 24 T cell receptor beta chains came from one sample sequenced in a study of shared clonotypes between healthy human individuals. Some clones are missing from TCRdb's copy, which holds only in-frame ones; the method was immunoSEQ multiplex PCR. The sample holds under 850,000 clones, just under 75% seen once. Sequencing was done on a sample of memory CD4+ T cells sorted from blood. Subset here: CD45RA-negative fraction. These receptors all stem from a woman aged 30 to 39 in good health.

This chain joins TRBV5-5 and TRBJ2-1, with a weak D call TRBD2 (5 bases). The CDR3 runs to 12 residues. The V gene's germline CDR1 is SGHKS and CDR2 YYEKEE (reference sequence). Between the trimmed V and J ends, which lost 4 bases and 8 bases, there was a span of 10 bases. The CDR3 region has the DNA TGTGCCAGCAGCCAAACGGACTATGAGCAGTTCTTC. It codes for CASSQTDYEQFF.

As concerns this clone: Distinct nucleotide sequences in the sample also encode this CDR3. This chain uses TRBV18 with TRBJ1-3; 7 bases fit TRBD1. The V segment lost 6 bases and the J segment 0 bases; nucleotides outside the gene matches: 5. Germline assignment: CDR1 KGHSH and CDR2 LQKENI. CDR3 length: 15 amino acids. The CDR3 DNA is TGTGCCAGCTCCCTGGACAGGAGCTCTGGAAACACCATATATTTT. This gives the protein CASSLDRSSGNTIYF.

This clone was recorded a few times. The rearrangement uses TRBV28 and TRBJ1-4; 8 bases align to TRBD1. The CDR3 sequence is 14 residues long. Per the germline V gene, CDR1 is MDHEN and CDR2 is SYDVKM. V lost 8 bases to trimming and J lost 6 bases; unmatched junction nucleotides: 8. The CDR3 DNA sequence: TGTGCCAGCGGGTTGACAGGGGTGGATGAAAAACTGTTTTTT. This gives the protein CASGLTGVDEKLFF.

This chain joins TRBV10-3 and TRBJ1-1; TRBD1 aligns across 7 bases. CDR1 and CDR2 from the germline V gene are ENHRY and SYGVKD. This CDR3 spans 15 amino acids. V lost 0 bases, J lost 1 base, and 2 bases stayed unmatched. CDR3 in DNA: TGTGCCATCAGTGAGTCGCAGGGGGGGAACACTGAAGCTTTCTTT. Encoded protein: CAISESQGGNTEAFF.

The V gene is TRBV30, the J gene TRBJ1-1; D gene unclear. The CDR3 loop spans 11 amino acids. Trimming left V 5 bases short and J 7 bases short, with 11 bases between. Germline V gene data show CDR1 as GTSNPN and CDR2 as SVGIG (reference sequence). The CDR3: CAWGRSLEAFF. CDR3 nucleotide sequence: TGTGCCTGGGGTAGGTCGCTTGAAGCTTTCTTT.

The chain has TRBV2 and TRBJ2-1, with TRBD2 as a possible D gene (6 bases). This CDR3 has 14 residues. Germline V gene data show CDR1 as SNHLY and CDR2 as FYNNEI. The V gene lost 7 bases and the J gene lost 6 bases, with 16 bases spanning the gap. CDR3 loop: CASNTDRRVNEQFF. The DNA for the CDR3 is TGTGCCAGCAATACGGACCGGAGGGTCAATGAGCAGTTCTTC.

In this sample, this clone turned up many times. The identical CDR3 is also encoded by other nucleotide sequences in the sample. V usage is TRBV6-1 and J usage is TRBJ2-1; 9 bases are shared with TRBD2. J was trimmed by 7 bases and V by 2 bases; bases with no gene match: 6. This CDR3 contains 15 residues. The germline V gene encodes CDR1 MNHNS and CDR2 SASEGT. CDR3 sequence: CASSELAGGPNEQFF. The CDR3 DNA reads as TGTGCCAGCAGTGAACTGGCGGGAGGGCCAAATGAGCAGTTCTTC.

The J gene is TRBJ2-7, the V gene TRBV18, with 8 bases that match TRBD2. CDR1 KGHSH and CDR2 LQKENI come from the germline V gene. The CDR3 spans 14 residues. The trim removed 2 bases at V and 2 bases at J, leaving 2 bases unmatched. The CDR3 coding sequence is TGTGCCAGCTCACCAGTTAGCGGGACCTACGAGCAGTACTTC. The encoded protein is CASSPVSGTYEQYF.

This rearrangement joins TRBV19 to TRBJ1-1; no clear D gene. This CDR3 is 14 amino acids long. V was clipped by 6 bases and J by 6 bases, with 17 bases between them. In germline, CDR1 is LNHDA, CDR2 SQIVND (reference sequence). CDR3 coding DNA: TGTGCCAGTAGCAAGACCCTCTTGTACGCTGAAGCTTTCTTT. Its protein is CASSKTLLYAEAFF. Filled out from reference TRBV19 and TRBJ1-1, the complete variable domain reads DGGITQSPKYLFRKEGQNVTLSCEQNLNHDAMYWYRQDPGQGLRLIYYSQIVNDFQKGDIAEGYSVSREKKESFPLTVTSAQKNPTAFYLCASSKTLLYAEAFFGQGTRLTVV.

CDR3 in amino acids: CASSMGRNTEAFF. DNA for the CDR3: TGTGCCAGTAGTATGGGCCGGAACACTGAAGCTTTCTTT. The V call is TRBV19, the J call TRBJ1-1; D uncertain. The CDR3 totals 13 residues. Trimming removed 3 bases at V and 1 base at J, with 6 bases between. Germline V CDR1 and CDR2: LNHDA, SQIVND (reference sequence).

This clone has just a few counts. Other DNA sequences in this sample translate to the same CDR3. The CDR3 nucleotides are TGTGCCAGCTCACCACCGTACAGCATGAACACTGAAGCTTTCTTT. This sequence encodes CASSPPYSMNTEAFF. The rearrangement uses TRBV18 and TRBJ1-1; D ambiguous. CDR1 is KGHSH and CDR2 is LQKENI in the germline V gene. This CDR3 is 15 amino acids long. Deletions cut 0 bases from V and 0 bases from J, with 8 bases between.

This clone occurred many times. The chain employs TRBV25-1 and TRBJ2-1; D is possibly TRBD1 (6 bases). V lost 4 bases to trimming and J lost 2 bases, with 9 bases between them. The CDR3 runs 14 residues. Germline V gives CDR1 MGHDK, CDR2 SYGVNS. CDR3 nucleotide sequence: TGTGCCAGCAGTGGTGGGGACACCTACAATGAGCAGTTCTTC. This encodes CASSGGDTYNEQFF.

V gene TRBV19 combines with J gene TRBJ2-2, with a tentative D call TRBD2 (5 bases). CDR1 and CDR2 from the germline V gene are LNHDA and SQIVND (reference sequence). The ends were cut back, 7 bases at V and 8 bases at J, with 14 bases in the middle. The CDR3 is 13 residues long. The DNA for the CDR3 is TGTGCCAGTAAACCGAGGGCCGCAGGGGAGCTGTTTTTT. Its protein product is CASKPRAAGELFF.

This chain uses TRBV27 with TRBJ2-3; 9 positions match TRBD1. The trim removed 5 bases at V and 4 bases at J, leaving 7 bases unmatched. CDR3 size: 15 residues. The V gene's germline CDR1 is MNHEY and CDR2 SMNVEV (reference sequence). CDR3 protein: CASSPRDRVSDTQYF. The CDR3 coding sequence is TGTGCCAGCAGTCCCCGGGACAGGGTGTCAGATACGCAGTATTTT.

This chain connects TRBV10-1 to TRBJ2-2; perhaps TRBD1 as D (6 bases). The ends were cut back, 4 bases at V and 6 bases at J, with 9 bases in the middle. Germline CDR1 reads WNHNN; CDR2 reads SYGVQD (reference sequence). CDR3 length: 13 amino acids. The CDR3 sequence: CASSARGAGELFF. As DNA, the CDR3 is TGCGCCAGCAGTGCCAGGGGAGCCGGGGAGCTGTTTTTT.

V usage is TRBV27 and J usage is TRBJ2-3; possibly TRBD2 for D (5 bases). The CDR3 has 16 residues. V lost 4 bases to trimming and J lost 2 bases, with 16 bases between them. Germline CDR1 reads MNHEY; CDR2 reads SMNVEV (reference sequence). The CDR3: CASSSLAAPITDTQYF. The DNA of the CDR3 is TGTGCCAGCAGTTCTCTAGCCGCCCCGATCACAGATACGCAGTATTTT.

This chain connects TRBV28 to TRBJ2-3; D may be TRBD1 (5 bases). Germline loops: CDR1 MDHEN, CDR2 SYDVKM. The CDR3 consists of 15 residues. V was shortened by 6 bases and J by 4 bases, with 17 bases between the two germline ends. CDR3 residues: CASRGHLLSADTQYF. The CDR3 region has the DNA TGTGCCAGCAGAGGACACTTGTTGAGCGCAGATACGCAGTATTTT. Full variable domain (remainder filled in from reference TRBV28 and TRBJ2-3): DVKVTQSSRYLVKRTGEKVFLECVQDMDHENMFWYRQDPGLGLRLIYFSYDVKMKEKGDIPEGYSVSREKKERFSLILESASTNQTSMYLCASRGHLLSADTQYFGPGTRLTVL.

The V call is TRBV27, the J call TRBJ2-1; a possible D gene is TRBD2 (5 bases). The germline V gene has CDR1 MNHEY and CDR2 SMNVEV (reference sequence). The length of the CDR3 is 19 residues. V was trimmed by 4 bases and J by 2 bases, leaving 24 bases between them. CDR3 in amino acids: CASSSDRSLGGGTYNEQFF. The DNA for the CDR3 is TGTGCCAGCAGTTCGGACCGTTCGTTGGGCGGAGGAACCTACAATGAGCAGTTCTTC.

The chain couples TRBV6-1 to TRBJ1-1; tentatively, D is TRBD1 (6 bases). CDR1 is MNHNS, CDR2 SASEGT, per germline. This CDR3 region has 15 residues. V dropped 2 bases and J dropped 1 base, with 11 bases sitting between them. CDR3 in amino acids: CASSEWAGANTEAFF. The CDR3 nucleotides are TGTGCCAGCAGTGAATGGGCAGGGGCGAACACTGAAGCTTTCTTT.

The chain recombines TRBV7-2 with TRBJ2-3; TRBD1 matches 8 bases. The length of the CDR3 is 16 residues. V was clipped by 1 base and J by 7 bases; unmatched bases: 10. Germline loops: CDR1 SGHTA, CDR2 FQGNSA. The chain's CDR3 is CASSLGSAGGGNTQYF. The DNA for the CDR3 is TGTGCCAGCAGCTTAGGTTCGGCAGGGGGCGGAAATACGCAGTATTTT.

Here the CDR3 reads CSVDTGLTDTQYF. CDR3 DNA sequence: TGCAGCGTTGATACTGGACTCACAGATACGCAGTATTTT. The chain links TRBV29-1 to TRBJ2-3; tentative D call: TRBD2 (5 bases). The V gene lost 3 bases and the J gene lost 2 bases, with 9 bases spanning the gap. This CDR3 region has 13 residues. CDR1 and CDR2 (germline): SQVTM, ANQGSEA.

With regard to this clone: Compared with germline, one end of the junction differs, possibly owing to a read error. The rearrangement joins TRBV18 to TRBJ1-2; D possibly corresponds to TRBD1 (6 bases). Germline V gene sequence: CDR1 KGHSH, CDR2 LQKENI. This CDR3 contains 13 residues. CDR3 amino acids: CASSLGIDRQRVF. DNA of the CDR3: TGTGCCAGCTCACTTGGGATCGACAGGCAGAGAGTCTTC. Full variable domain (remainder filled in from reference TRBV18 and TRBJ1-2): NAGVMQNPRHLVRRRGQEARLRCSPMKGHSHVYWYRQLPEEGLKFMVYLQKENIIDESGMPKERFSAEFPKEGPSILRIQQVVRGDSAAYFCASSLGIDRQRVFGSGTRLTVV.

The J gene is TRBJ1-1, the V gene TRBV7-9; 9 bases are a match to TRBD1. The trim removed 1 base at V and 4 bases at J, leaving 7 bases unmatched. Germline lookup yields CDR1 SEHNR and CDR2 FQNEAQ (reference sequence). The CDR3 totals 16 residues. CDR3 in amino acids: CASSLDRGPEGTEAFF. DNA of the CDR3: TGTGCCAGCAGCTTAGACAGGGGGCCTGAGGGCACTGAAGCTTTCTTT.

This clone showed up just a few times. The chain uses TRBV6-4 and TRBJ2-1; 9 bases agree with TRBD2. After removal of 0 bases from V and 9 bases from J, the junction contained 6 bases not matched to a gene. Germline V gives CDR1 MRHNA, CDR2 SNTAGT. There are 15 residues in the CDR3. The CDR3 is CASSDSNLAGSEQFF. The CDR3 coding sequence is TGTGCCAGCAGTGACTCGAATCTAGCGGGAAGTGAGCAGTTCTTC.